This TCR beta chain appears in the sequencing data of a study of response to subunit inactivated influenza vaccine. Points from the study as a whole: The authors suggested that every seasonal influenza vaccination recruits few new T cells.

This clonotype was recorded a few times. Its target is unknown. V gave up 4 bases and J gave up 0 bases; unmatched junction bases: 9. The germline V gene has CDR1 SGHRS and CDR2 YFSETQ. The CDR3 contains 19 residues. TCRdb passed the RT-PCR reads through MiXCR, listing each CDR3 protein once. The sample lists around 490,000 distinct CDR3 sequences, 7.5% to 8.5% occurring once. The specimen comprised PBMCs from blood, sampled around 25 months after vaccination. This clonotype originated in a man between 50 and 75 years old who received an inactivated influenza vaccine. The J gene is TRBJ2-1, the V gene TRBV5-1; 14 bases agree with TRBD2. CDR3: CASSPTGTSGGSSYNEQFF. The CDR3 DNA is TGCGCCAGCAGCCCCACCGGGACTAGCGGGGGAAGCTCCTACAATGAGCAGTTCTTC. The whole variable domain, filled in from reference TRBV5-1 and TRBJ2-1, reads KAGVTQTPRYLIKTRGQQVTLSCSPISGHRSVSWYQQTPGQGLQFLFEYFSETQRNKGNFPGRFSGRQFSNSRSEMNVSTLELGDSALYLCASSPTGTSGGSSYNEQFFGPGTRLTVL.